These 26 T cell receptor beta chains were all obtained from the same sample, sequenced in a study of beta chain features in type 1 diabetes. The sequenced template was cDNA made from the entire isolated RNA. The repertoire was sequenced with immunoSEQ multiplex PCR; TCRdb's copy has only in-frame clones and lacks some. The table records 620,000 or so clones, about a sixth of them present only once. The sample comprised naive CD4+ T cells from blood. All receptors derive from a man between 18 and 35 years old in good health.

The chain joins TRBV9 to TRBJ2-7; D might be TRBD1 or TRBD2, each matching 5 bases. Trimming pared 3 bases from V and 2 bases from J, leaving 12 bases between. Germline V gene sequence: CDR1 SGDLS, CDR2 YYNGEE. The length of the CDR3 is 14 residues. CDR3 coding DNA: TGTGCCAGCAGCGCCGGGACCCACACCTACGAGCAGTACTTC. It is translated as CASSAGTHTYEQYF.

Only a few counts were recorded for this clone. The V call is TRBV20-1, the J call TRBJ2-5, with D hard to call. The CDR3 loop spans 11 amino acids. The V and J ends lost 4 bases and 5 bases respectively, with 8 bases between them. Germline CDR1 reads DFQATT; CDR2 reads SNEGSKA (reference sequence). The CDR3 spells CSAIVLETQYF. The CDR3 DNA reads TGCAGTGCTATCGTCTTGGAGACCCAGTACTTC.

This clone was seen only a few times. The chain joins TRBV5-1 to TRBJ2-4; a weak D match, TRBD2 (6 bases). Germline V lookup: CDR1 SGHRS, CDR2 YFSETQ. The CDR3 loop spans 14 amino acids. The V and J ends lost 0 bases and 7 bases respectively, with 11 bases between them. The CDR3 coding sequence is TGCGCCAGCAGCTTGGAGGAGGGATGGAACATTCAGTACTTC. It specifies CASSLEEGWNIQYF. The variable domain in full, completed from reference TRBV5-1 and TRBJ2-4, reads KAGVTQTPRYLIKTRGQQVTLSCSPISGHRSVSWYQQTPGQGLQFLFEYFSETQRNKGNFPGRFSGRQFSNSRSEMNVSTLELGDSALYLCASSLEEGWNIQYFGAGTRLSVL.

The V gene is TRBV30, the J gene TRBJ2-7, with 8 bases that match TRBD1. CDR1 is GTSNPN and CDR2 is SVGIG in the germline V gene (reference sequence). The trim removed 6 bases at V and 3 bases at J, leaving 4 bases unmatched. The CDR3 extends over 12 amino acids. For the CDR3, the DNA is TGTGCCTGTGGACAGGGTTTCTACGAGCAGTACTTC. Protein: CACGQGFYEQYF.

This clone was picked up a small number of times. J is TRBJ2-7 and V is TRBV6-6, with TRBD1 matching over 7 bases. Germline CDR1 MNHNY, CDR2 SVGAGI (reference sequence). Losses at the gene ends were 0 bases for V and 2 bases for J; bases not matched to a gene: 1. The CDR3 runs 14 residues. As DNA, the CDR3 is TGTGCCAGCAGTTACTCGGGACAGACCTACGAGCAGTACTTC. Translated, it gives CASSYSGQTYEQYF.

This clone was counted between two and nine times. The J gene is TRBJ1-5, the V gene TRBV30; 8 nucleotides agree with TRBD1. From germline, CDR1 is GTSNPN and CDR2 SVGIG (reference sequence). The CDR3 is made up of 15 amino acids. V lost 1 base to trimming and J lost 11 bases; unmatched junction nucleotides: 13. The CDR3 spells CAWSARTGLEGSQHF. In DNA, the CDR3 is TGTGCCTGGAGTGCCCGGACAGGGTTGGAAGGGTCCCAGCATTTT.

This clone turned up a few times. The junction differs from germline at one of its ends, possibly a read error. The chain links TRBV7-7 to TRBJ1-1; D not certain. The CDR3 is 16 amino acids. Germline CDR1 is SSHAT and CDR2 is FNYEAQ (reference sequence). The CDR3 region is CASSSLIPGQNTEAFF. DNA for the CDR3: TGTGCTAGCAGCTCACTAATACCGGGCCAGAACACTGAAGCTTTCTTT.

This clone has a handful of counts. This chain joins TRBV6-1 and TRBJ1-3, with 8 bases that match TRBD1. The CDR3 sequence is 14 residues long. V was clipped by 10 bases and J by 3 bases; unmatched bases: 8. Germline V lookup: CDR1 MNHNS, CDR2 SASEGT. For the CDR3, the DNA is TGTGCCACCGCAGGGGGCGAGGGTGGAAACACCATATATTTT. Its protein product is CATAGGEGGNTIYF.

This chain links TRBV7-9 with TRBJ1-1, with D perhaps matching TRBD1 (6 bases). The CDR3 runs to 16 residues. V dropped 4 bases and J dropped 0 bases, with 15 bases sitting between them. Per germline, CDR1 SEHNR and CDR2 FQNEAQ (reference sequence). The CDR3 bases are TGTGCCAGCAGCTACGCCATGGACAGTTTGAACACTGAAGCTTTCTTT. It translates to CASSYAMDSLNTEAFF.

About this clone: Other nucleotide sequences from this sample produce the same CDR3. The chain employs TRBV18 and TRBJ2-5; TRBD2 matches 13 bases. Germline lookup yields CDR1 KGHSH and CDR2 LQKENI. V lost 3 bases to trimming and J lost 4 bases; unmatched junction nucleotides: 2. This CDR3 comprises 15 residues. CDR3 loop: CASSPGLAGSETQYF. The CDR3 nucleotides read TGTGCCAGCTCACCGGGACTAGCGGGGTCAGAGACCCAGTACTTC.

This clone showed up many times. This chain joins TRBV10-3 and TRBJ2-3; D ambiguous. Deletions cut 3 bases from V and 1 base from J, with 5 bases between. CDR1 and CDR2 from the germline V gene are ENHRY and SYGVKD. The CDR3 has 13 amino acids. The CDR3 loop reads CAISERGTDTQYF. The CDR3, as DNA: TGTGCCATCAGTGAAAGGGGCACAGATACGCAGTATTTT.

This clone turned up a few times. The chain couples TRBV7-9 to TRBJ2-1, with a possible D match to TRBD2 (6 bases). Trimming removed 1 base from V and 12 bases from J, with 10 bases in between. Germline CDR1 is SEHNR and CDR2 is FQNEAQ (reference sequence). This CDR3 contains 12 residues. CDR3 sequence reads: CASSLDNGRQFF. CDR3 sequence (DNA): TGTGCCAGCAGCTTAGATAACGGGAGGCAGTTCTTC.

A few counts support this clone. The CDR3 nucleotides are TGTGCCAGCAGCTCTAGGGGGAGTCGCTCTGGAAACACCATATATTTT. This gives the protein CASSSRGSRSGNTIYF. This sequence joins TRBV13 and TRBJ1-3, with D possibly being TRBD1 (6 bases). V gave up 4 bases and J gave up 0 bases, with 13 bases separating them. The V gene's germline CDR1 is PRHDT and CDR2 FYEKMQ (reference sequence). The CDR3 loop spans 16 amino acids.

The chain couples TRBV7-8 to TRBJ1-2; 7 bases map to TRBD1. Trimming cost V 2 bases and J 5 bases; bases outside gene matches: 8. CDR3 size: 15 residues. Looked up from germline, CDR1 is SGHVS and CDR2 is FQNEAQ. This CDR3 is CASSLRQGGPYGYTF. DNA for the CDR3: TGTGCCAGCAGCTTAAGGCAGGGGGGCCCGTATGGCTACACCTTC. Full variable domain (missing parts from reference TRBV7-8 and TRBJ1-2): GAGVSQSPRYKVAKRGQDVALRCDPISGHVSLFWYQQALGQGPEFLTYFQNEAQLDKSGLPSDRFFAERPEGSVSTLKIQRTQQEDSAVYLCASSLRQGGPYGYTFGSGTRLTVV.

The chain couples TRBV21-1 to TRBJ2-1; no DNA check was done on the table's D call, TRBD2. TRBV21-1 is noted as a pseudogene. The CDR3 runs 18 residues. The CDR3 nucleotides read TGTGCCAGCAGCAAAAACCATCGGACTTTCCGCTCCTACAATGAGCAGTTCTTC. Protein product: CASSKNHRTFRSYNEQFF.

J is TRBJ2-6 and V is TRBV7-3, with TRBD1 identical over 10 bases. The CDR3 sequence is 19 residues long. Losses at the gene ends were 2 bases for V and 3 bases for J; bases not matched to a gene: 10. Per the germline V gene, CDR1 is SGHTA and CDR2 is FQGTGA. CDR3 sequence reads: CASSLVPGQGNNGANVLTF. The CDR3, as DNA: TGTGCCAGCAGCTTAGTCCCGGGACAGGGGAACAATGGGGCCAACGTCCTGACTTTC.

This clone was detected a few times. This chain uses TRBV4-2 with TRBJ2-7; TRBD2 aligns across 11 bases. The CDR3 totals 15 residues. Looked up from germline, CDR1 is LGHNA and CDR2 is YNFKEQ. With 3 bases clipped from V and 7 bases from J, the junction kept 8 bases outside the gene matches. CDR3 protein: CASSHPSGGPREQYF. The CDR3 DNA follows: TGTGCCAGCAGCCACCCTAGCGGGGGGCCCCGGGAGCAGTACTTC.

The rearrangement links TRBV28 to TRBJ2-1; D possibly corresponds to TRBD2 (5 bases). Trimming took 6 bases from V and 6 from J, leaving 18 bases between them. CDR1 and CDR2 from the germline V gene are MDHEN and SYDVKM. This CDR3 spans 15 amino acids. CDR3 region: CASRGGGLYGNEQFF. DNA for the CDR3: TGTGCCAGCAGAGGAGGTGGCCTCTACGGCAATGAGCAGTTCTTC.

The chain links TRBV9 to TRBJ2-3; D remains unclear. CDR1 SGDLS and CDR2 YYNGEE come from the germline V gene. V gave up 4 bases and J gave up 1 base, with 10 bases separating them. This CDR3 is 14 amino acids long. CDR3 protein: CASSLKPRTDTQYF. CDR3 nucleotide sequence: TGTGCCAGCAGCCTAAAGCCCCGCACAGATACGCAGTATTTT.

V gene TRBV27 combines with J gene TRBJ1-2; TRBD1 matches at 7 bases. Looked up from germline, CDR1 is MNHEY and CDR2 is SMNVEV (reference sequence). This CDR3 is 14 amino acids long. V shed 9 bases, J shed 2 bases, and the junction held 9 bases outside the gene matches. CDR3 amino acids: CASTTRTGNYGYTF. Here the CDR3 DNA reads TGTGCCAGTACAACCCGGACAGGAAACTATGGCTACACCTTC.

This clone was observed a handful of times. The chain recombines TRBV11-2 with TRBJ2-1; TRBD2 matches 14 bases. The CDR3 sequence is 19 residues long. The J segment lost 0 bases and the V segment lost 4 bases, leaving 8 bases of the junction unmatched. Germline loops: CDR1 SGHAT, CDR2 FQNNGV. CDR3 loop: CASSSGLAGVGSSYNEQFF. DNA of the CDR3: TGTGCCAGCAGCTCGGGACTAGCGGGAGTAGGGAGCTCCTACAATGAGCAGTTCTTC.

The chain has TRBV5-1 and TRBJ1-2, with no clear D. Germline loops: CDR1 SGHRS, CDR2 YFSETQ. Between the trimmed V and J ends, which lost 5 bases and 6 bases, there was a span of 14 bases. The CDR3 sequence is 13 residues long. The CDR3 nucleotides are TGCGCCAGCAGACCCCTATTCCCTCATGGCTACACCTTC. This codes for CASRPLFPHGYTF.

The CDR3 loop reads CASSRPDILGETQYF. The DNA for the CDR3 is TGTGCCAGCAGCCGACCAGACATTCTCGGAGAGACCCAGTACTTC. The genes are TRBV28 and TRBJ2-5; D call uncertain. The CDR3 contains 15 residues. Germline V gene lookup returns CDR1 MDHEN and CDR2 SYDVKM. Trimming pared 6 bases from V and 4 bases from J, leaving 18 bases between.

The chain uses TRBV5-1 and TRBJ2-6; D unclear. The germline V gene encodes CDR1 SGHRS and CDR2 YFSETQ. Trimming took off 2 bases at V and 0 bases at J, with 12 bases between the two ends. The CDR3 is made up of 17 amino acids. The CDR3 region has the DNA TGCGCCAGCAGCTTCGGCCCTATTTCCTCTGGGGCCAACGTCCTGACTTTC. Protein product: CASSFGPISSGANVLTF.

The chain has TRBV7-9 and TRBJ2-3; TRBD2 is a possible D gene (5 bases). V lost 3 bases and J 0 bases, leaving 10 bases between the germline ends. This CDR3 has 15 amino acids. Germline V gives CDR1 SEHNR, CDR2 FQNEAQ (reference sequence). The chain's CDR3 is CASSLISVSTDTQYF. CDR3 nucleotides: TGTGCCAGCAGCTTGATTAGCGTCAGCACAGATACGCAGTATTTT.

This clone was seen only a few times. This chain links TRBV5-1 with TRBJ1-1; D is unresolved. The CDR3 loop spans 12 amino acids. Between the trimmed V and J ends, which lost 4 bases and 4 bases, there was a span of 8 bases. Germline CDR1 is SGHRS and CDR2 is YFSETQ. In DNA form, the CDR3 reads TGCGCCAGCAGCGCACCAGGCACTGAAGCTTTCTTT. It encodes CASSAPGTEAFF.